This T cell receptor beta chain emerged from a study of cytotoxic CD8 clonotypes in ibrutinib-treated CLL. Germline lookup yields CDR1 MNHNY and CDR2 SVGAGI (reference sequence). This CDR3 contains 16 residues. J lost 1 base, V lost 6 bases, and 8 bases had no gene match. The assay was immunoSEQ multiplex PCR, and TCRdb's table has in-frame clones only and misses some. The sample holds some 65,000 clones, around 60% seen once. V usage is TRBV6-6 and J usage is TRBJ1-5, with 8 nucleotides matching TRBD1. The sequenced sample was PBMCs, obtained after 12 months of ibrutinib treatment. The receptor comes from a human donor with chronic lymphocytic leukemia. The CDR3 loop is CASRQGQGVSNQPQHF. The CDR3 DNA reads TGTGCCAGCAGGCAAGGACAGGGAGTGAGCAATCAGCCCCAGCATTTT.